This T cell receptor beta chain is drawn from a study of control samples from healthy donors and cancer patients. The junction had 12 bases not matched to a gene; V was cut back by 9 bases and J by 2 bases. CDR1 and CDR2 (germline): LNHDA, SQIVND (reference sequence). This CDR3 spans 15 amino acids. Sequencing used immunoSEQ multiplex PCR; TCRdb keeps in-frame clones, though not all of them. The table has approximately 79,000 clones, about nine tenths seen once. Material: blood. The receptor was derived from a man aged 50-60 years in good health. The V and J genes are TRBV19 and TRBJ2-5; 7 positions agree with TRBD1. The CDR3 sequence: CASQDRSRGQETQYF. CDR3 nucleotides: TGTGCCAGCCAGGATAGATCCAGGGGGCAAGAGACCCAGTACTTC.